Shown below are 10 T cell receptor beta chains from a single sample sequenced in a study of shared clonotypes between healthy human individuals. Profiling relied on immunoSEQ multiplex PCR, and the TCRdb table lists in-frame clones only, not all of them. The sample records 1 million to 1.3 million clones, roughly 74% being singletons. Sequencing input: memory CD4+ T cells from PBMCs. As to subset: CD45RA-negative fraction. The receptors were gathered from a man younger than 30 in good health. Some clones in this sample may be carry-over from other donors' samples.

The rearrangement uses TRBV28 and TRBJ2-7; D not certain. The ends were cut back, 6 bases at V and 2 bases at J, with 11 bases in the middle. This CDR3 has 13 amino acids. Germline values: CDR1 MDHEN, CDR2 SYDVKM. Here the CDR3 DNA reads TGTGCCAGCAGCTCCCCCCTGACCTACGAGCAGTACTTC. Translated: CASSSPLTYEQYF.

This chain connects TRBV25-1 to TRBJ1-2; D is undetermined. Germline loops: CDR1 MGHDK, CDR2 SYGVNS. V was trimmed by 3 bases and J by 5 bases, leaving 13 bases between them. This CDR3 spans 14 amino acids. CDR3 nucleotides: TGTGCCAGCAGTGACACAGCGTTTGGATATGGCTACACCTTC. Encoded protein: CASSDTAFGYGYTF.

This clone was picked up one time. This chain connects TRBV5-1 to TRBJ1-1; maybe TRBD1 (6 bases). This CDR3 has 15 residues. V lost 1 base and J 2 bases, leaving 12 bases between the germline ends. Germline V gives CDR1 SGHRS, CDR2 YFSETQ. CDR3 residues: CASSLYRTENTEAFF. DNA for the CDR3: TGCGCCAGCAGCTTGTATCGGACAGAAAACACTGAAGCTTTCTTT. Filled out from reference TRBV5-1 and TRBJ1-1, the complete variable domain reads KAGVTQTPRYLIKTRGQQVTLSCSPISGHRSVSWYQQTPGQGLQFLFEYFSETQRNKGNFPGRFSGRQFSNSRSEMNVSTLELGDSALYLCASSLYRTENTEAFFGQGTRLTVV.

This chain connects TRBV7-2 to TRBJ1-2; D perhaps matches TRBD1 (5 bases). Trimming shortened V by 0 bases and J by 6 bases, and 11 bases separated the two germline ends. Germline V gene data show CDR1 as SGHTA and CDR2 as FQGNSA. The CDR3 consists of 14 residues. The CDR3 DNA reads as TGTGCCAGCAGCTTAGCGCAGGGCAGAAATGGCTACACCTTC. As protein: CASSLAQGRNGYTF.

The rearrangement joins TRBV15 to TRBJ1-1, with no clear D. V lost 1 base and J lost 6, with 6 bases in between. Germline CDR1 LNHNV, CDR2 YYDKDF (reference sequence). This CDR3 has 12 amino acids. DNA of the CDR3: TGTGCCACCAGCAGAGTGGCCTCTGAAGCTTTCTTT. Translation gives CATSRVASEAFF. The full variable domain, rest sourced from reference TRBV15 and TRBJ1-1, is DAMVIQNPRYQVTQFGKPVTLSCSQTLNHNVMYWYQQKSSQAPKLLFHYYDKDFNNEADTPDNFQSRRPNTSFCFLDIRSPGLGDTAMYLCATSRVASEAFFGQGTRLTVV.

The chain carries TRBV5-1 and TRBJ2-1; the D is unclear. The germline V gene encodes CDR1 SGHRS and CDR2 YFSETQ. The V gene lost 0 bases and the J gene lost 0 bases, with 10 bases spanning the gap. The CDR3 spans 16 residues. The CDR3 DNA sequence: TGCGCCAGCAGCTTGGCGAGTTCGGCCTCCTACAATGAGCAGTTCTTC. Encoded protein: CASSLASSASYNEQFF.

The J gene is TRBJ2-7, the V gene TRBV2, with no clear D. From germline, CDR1 is SNHLY and CDR2 FYNNEI. The length of the CDR3 is 12 residues. V gave up 7 bases and J gave up 2 bases, with 9 bases separating them. The CDR3 sequence is CASTVNTYEQYF. The CDR3 DNA follows: TGTGCCAGCACGGTCAATACCTACGAGCAGTACTTC.

In the case of this clone: Other DNA variants within this sample encode the same CDR3. The chain recombines TRBV30 with TRBJ1-5; D ambiguous. V was trimmed by 0 bases and J by 0 bases, leaving 6 bases between them. Germline V gene sequence: CDR1 GTSNPN, CDR2 SVGIG (reference sequence). There are 14 residues in the CDR3. DNA of the CDR3: TGTGCCTGGAGTGTATTGACTAGCAATCAGCCCCAGCATTTT. Protein: CAWSVLTSNQPQHF.

The table lists this clone with many counts. V gene TRBV29-1 combines with J gene TRBJ2-1, with D possibly matching TRBD2 (5 bases). Trimming left V 4 bases short and J 0 bases short, with 10 bases between. The V gene's germline CDR1 is SQVTM and CDR2 ANQGSEA. CDR3 length: 14 amino acids. Here the CDR3 reads CSVAGAASYNEQFF. In nucleotides, the CDR3 is TGCAGCGTTGCTGGAGCGGCCTCCTACAATGAGCAGTTCTTC.

In regard to this clone: A single base separates this from a much larger clone, so it may be a read error. At the DNA level, this CDR3 is encoded by other sequences in the same sample as well. The chain couples TRBV30 to TRBJ1-1; tentatively, D is TRBD1 (6 bases). The CDR3 has 15 amino acids. Germline assignment: CDR1 GTSNPN and CDR2 SVGIG (reference sequence). Here the CDR3 reads CAWSGRGRQNTEAFF. CDR3 DNA sequence: TGTGCCTGGAGTGGAAGGGGGAGGCAGAACACTGAAGCCTTCTTT.